This TCR beta chain was captured in a study of shared clonotypes between healthy human individuals. Per germline, CDR1 MNHEY and CDR2 SVGAGI. The CDR3 runs 15 residues. The V and J ends lost 5 bases and 5 bases respectively, with 18 bases between them. The sorted-subset replicate PCRs were given around 0.2 ug DNA, which is 27,000 or so T cell genomes. How the authors handled the data: From ImmunoSEQ came sequences covering only the junction and carrying no quality scores, so filtering differed. TCRdb's table, derived via immunoSEQ multiplex PCR, lists solely in-frame clones and lacks some. D and trimming come from the DNA, and the V and J calls and clone size come from that table. This table has a few million clones, 85% to 95% appearing once.

The sequenced sample was naive CD4+ T cells from PBMCs. The subset was: CD45RA+ positively selected. The receptor's source is a man younger than 35 in good health. Some clones in this sample may be carry-over from other donors' samples. The chain joins TRBV6-5 to TRBJ2-5; perhaps TRBD1 as D (6 bases). CDR3 nucleotides: TGTGCCAGCAGTATAGGGATACAGGGAACTGAGACCCAGTACTTC. It is translated as CASSIGIQGTETQYF.